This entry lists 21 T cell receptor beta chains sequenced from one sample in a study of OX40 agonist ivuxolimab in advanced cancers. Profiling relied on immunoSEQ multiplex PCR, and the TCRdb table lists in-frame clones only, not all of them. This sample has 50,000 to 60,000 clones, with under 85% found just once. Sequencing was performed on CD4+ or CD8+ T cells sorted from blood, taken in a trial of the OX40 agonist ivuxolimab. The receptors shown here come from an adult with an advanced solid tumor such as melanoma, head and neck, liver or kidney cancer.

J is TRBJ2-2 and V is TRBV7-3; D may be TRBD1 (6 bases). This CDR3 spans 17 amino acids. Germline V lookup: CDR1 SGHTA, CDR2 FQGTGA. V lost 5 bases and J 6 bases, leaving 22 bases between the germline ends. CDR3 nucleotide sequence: TGTGCCAGCAGCAAACAAATAGGGACAACATCCCCCGGGGAGCTGTTTTTT. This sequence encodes CASSKQIGTTSPGELFF.

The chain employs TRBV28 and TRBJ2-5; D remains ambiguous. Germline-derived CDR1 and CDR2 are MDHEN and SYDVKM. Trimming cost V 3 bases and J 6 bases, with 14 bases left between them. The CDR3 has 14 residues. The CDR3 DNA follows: TGTGCCAGCAGTTTGGGTCCGGGTCTGAAGACCCAGTACTTC. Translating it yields CASSLGPGLKTQYF.

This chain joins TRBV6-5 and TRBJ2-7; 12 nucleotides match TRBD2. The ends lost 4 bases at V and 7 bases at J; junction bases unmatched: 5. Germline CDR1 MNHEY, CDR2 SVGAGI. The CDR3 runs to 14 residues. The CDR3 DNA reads TGTGCCAGCAGTTTGACTAGCGGGAGTCGGGAGCAGTACTTC. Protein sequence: CASSLTSGSREQYF.

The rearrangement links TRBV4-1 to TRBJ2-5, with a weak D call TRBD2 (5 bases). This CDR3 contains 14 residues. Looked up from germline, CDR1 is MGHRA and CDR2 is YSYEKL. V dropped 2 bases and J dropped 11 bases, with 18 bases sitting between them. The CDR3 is CASSQFPPAREQYF. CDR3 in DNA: TGCGCCAGCAGCCAATTCCCCCCCGCAAGGGAGCAGTACTTC.

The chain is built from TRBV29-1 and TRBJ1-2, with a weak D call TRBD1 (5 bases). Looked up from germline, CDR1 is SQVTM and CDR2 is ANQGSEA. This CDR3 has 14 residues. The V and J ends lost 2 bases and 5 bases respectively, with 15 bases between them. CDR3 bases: TGCAGCGTTGAAACGGGGCAGGGAAGGTATGGCTACACCTTC. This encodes CSVETGQGRYGYTF.

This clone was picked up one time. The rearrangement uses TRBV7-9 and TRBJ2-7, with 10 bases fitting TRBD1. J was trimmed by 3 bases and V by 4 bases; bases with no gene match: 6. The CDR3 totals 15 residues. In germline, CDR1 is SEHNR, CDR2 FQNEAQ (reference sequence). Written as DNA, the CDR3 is TGTGCCAGCAGCTGGGGGGACAGGGGAGGCTACGAGCAGTACTTC. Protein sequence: CASSWGDRGGYEQYF. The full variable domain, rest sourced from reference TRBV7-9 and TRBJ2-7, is DTGVSQNPRHKITKRGQNVTFRCDPISEHNRLYWYRQTLGQGPEFLTYFQNEAQLEKSRLLSDRFSAERPKGSFSTLEIQRTEQGDSAMYLCASSWGDRGGYEQYFGPGTRLTVT.

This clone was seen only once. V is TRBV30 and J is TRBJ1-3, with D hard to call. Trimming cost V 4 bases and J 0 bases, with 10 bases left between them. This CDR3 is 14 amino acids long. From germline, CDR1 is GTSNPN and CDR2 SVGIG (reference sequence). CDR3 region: CAWTPPFSGNTIYF. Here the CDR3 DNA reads TGTGCCTGGACACCCCCCTTCTCTGGAAACACCATATATTTT.

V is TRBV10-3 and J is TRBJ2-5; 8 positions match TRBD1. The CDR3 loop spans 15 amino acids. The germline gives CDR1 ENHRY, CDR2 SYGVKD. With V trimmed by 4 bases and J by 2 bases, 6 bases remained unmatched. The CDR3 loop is CAISGTDRAQETQYF. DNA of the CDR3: TGTGCCATCAGTGGGACGGACAGGGCTCAAGAGACCCAGTACTTC.

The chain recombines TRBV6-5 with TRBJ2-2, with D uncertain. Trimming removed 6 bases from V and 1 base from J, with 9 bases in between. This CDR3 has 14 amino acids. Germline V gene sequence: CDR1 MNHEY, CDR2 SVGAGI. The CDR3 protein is CASRLPLNTGELFF. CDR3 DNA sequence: TGTGCCAGCAGGCTGCCCTTGAACACCGGGGAGCTGTTTTTT.

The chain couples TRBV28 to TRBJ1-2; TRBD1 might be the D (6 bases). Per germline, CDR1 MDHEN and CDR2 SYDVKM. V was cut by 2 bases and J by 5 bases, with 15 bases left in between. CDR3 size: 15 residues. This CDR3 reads CASSLPTGGGYGYTF. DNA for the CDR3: TGTGCCAGCAGTTTACCGACAGGCGGAGGGTATGGCTACACCTTC.

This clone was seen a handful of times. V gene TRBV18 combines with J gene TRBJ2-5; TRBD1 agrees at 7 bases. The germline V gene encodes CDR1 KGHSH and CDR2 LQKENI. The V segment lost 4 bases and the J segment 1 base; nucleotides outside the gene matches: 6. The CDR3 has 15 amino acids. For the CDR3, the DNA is TGTGCCAGCTCACTTAGGGACAGAGCCCAAGAGACCCAGTACTTC. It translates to CASSLRDRAQETQYF.

In nucleotides, the CDR3 is TGTGCCAGCAGCCCCGGTGGTGACACAGATACGCAGTATTTT. Protein: CASSPGGDTDTQYF. V gene TRBV11-1 combines with J gene TRBJ2-3; D remains unclear. The CDR3 runs 14 residues. The V end was cut by 5 bases, the J end by 2 bases, with 11 bases between. CDR1 and CDR2 (germline): SGHAT, FQDESV (reference sequence).

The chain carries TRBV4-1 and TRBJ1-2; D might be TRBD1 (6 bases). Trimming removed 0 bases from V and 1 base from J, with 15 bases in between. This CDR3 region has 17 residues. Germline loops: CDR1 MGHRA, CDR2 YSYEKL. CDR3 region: CASSQDRWTDNNYGYTF. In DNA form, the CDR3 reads TGCGCCAGCAGCCAAGATAGGTGGACAGATAATAACTATGGCTACACCTTC.

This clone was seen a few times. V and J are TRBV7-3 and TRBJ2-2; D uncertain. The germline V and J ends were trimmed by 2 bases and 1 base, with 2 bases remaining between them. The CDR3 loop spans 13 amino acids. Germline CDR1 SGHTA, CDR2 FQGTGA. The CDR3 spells CASSLENTGELFF. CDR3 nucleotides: TGTGCCAGCAGCTTAGAGAACACCGGGGAGCTGTTTTTT.

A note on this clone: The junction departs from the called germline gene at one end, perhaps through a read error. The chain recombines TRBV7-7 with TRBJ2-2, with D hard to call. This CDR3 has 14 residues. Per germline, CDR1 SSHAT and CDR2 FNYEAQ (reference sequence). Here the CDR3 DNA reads TGTGCTAGCAGCTTTAACAAGCTCATCGGGGAGCTGTTTTTT. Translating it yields CASSFNKLIGELFF.

CDR3 nucleotides: TGTGCCAGCAGAGTCTCCTATAATTCACCCCTCCACTTT. Amino acids: CASRVSYNSPLHF. This chain uses TRBV6-5 with TRBJ1-6; D uncertain. The CDR3 contains 13 residues. Looked up from germline, CDR1 is MNHEY and CDR2 is SVGAGI. V was clipped by 6 bases and J by 0 bases, with 3 bases between them.

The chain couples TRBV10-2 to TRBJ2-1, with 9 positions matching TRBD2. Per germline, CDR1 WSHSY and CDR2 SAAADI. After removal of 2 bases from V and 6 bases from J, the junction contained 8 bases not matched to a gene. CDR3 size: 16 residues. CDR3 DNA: TGCGCCAGCAGTGAGCCCAGCGGGAGGCACCCCAATGAGCAGTTCTTC. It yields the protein CASSEPSGRHPNEQFF.

The CDR3 DNA follows: TGTGCCAGCAGCTTAGGGGGACACCTGAACACTGAAGCTTTCTTT. The encoded protein is CASSLGGHLNTEAFF. The rearrangement joins TRBV7-2 to TRBJ1-1, with D perhaps matching TRBD1 (6 bases). The ends were cut back, 1 base at V and 0 bases at J, with 9 bases in the middle. This CDR3 has 15 amino acids. From germline, CDR1 is SGHTA and CDR2 FQGNSA.

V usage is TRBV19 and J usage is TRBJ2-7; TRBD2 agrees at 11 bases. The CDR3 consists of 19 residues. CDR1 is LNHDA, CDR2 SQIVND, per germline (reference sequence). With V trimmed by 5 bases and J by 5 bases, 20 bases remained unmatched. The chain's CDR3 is CASSPAASGRSGPRNEQYF. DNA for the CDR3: TGTGCCAGTAGTCCCGCGGCTAGCGGGAGGAGCGGCCCTCGAAACGAGCAGTACTTC.

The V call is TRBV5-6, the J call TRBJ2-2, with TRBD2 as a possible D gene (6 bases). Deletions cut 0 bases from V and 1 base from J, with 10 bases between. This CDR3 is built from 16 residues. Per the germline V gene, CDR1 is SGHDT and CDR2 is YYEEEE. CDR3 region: CASSLVVAVNTGELFF. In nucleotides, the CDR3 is TGTGCCAGCAGCTTGGTGGTAGCGGTGAACACCGGGGAGCTGTTTTTT. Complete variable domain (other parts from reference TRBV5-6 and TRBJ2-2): DAGVTQSPTHLIKTRGQQVTLRCSPKSGHDTVSWYQQALGQGPQFIFQYYEEEERQRGNFPDRFSGHQFPNYSSELNVNALLLGDSALYLCASSLVVAVNTGELFFGEGSRLTVL.

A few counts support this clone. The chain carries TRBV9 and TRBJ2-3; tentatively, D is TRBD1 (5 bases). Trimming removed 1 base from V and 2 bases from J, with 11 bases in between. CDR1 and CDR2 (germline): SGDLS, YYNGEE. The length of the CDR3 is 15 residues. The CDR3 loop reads CASSVQGRVTDTQYF. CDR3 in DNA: TGTGCCAGCAGCGTACAGGGAAGGGTCACAGATACGCAGTATTTT.